The 16 T cell receptor beta chains below come from one sample, sequenced in a study of PD-1 blockade in classical Hodgkin lymphoma. Each patient experienced a relapse that followed autologous stem cell transplantation, and brentuximab vedotin exposure varied. Sequencing used immunoSEQ multiplex PCR; TCRdb keeps in-frame clones, though not all of them. The table shows about 19,000 clones, with roughly 84% occurring only once. The sequenced sample was peripheral blood mononuclear cells (PBMCs), obtained at baseline. These receptors all stem from a human donor with classical Hodgkin lymphoma.

The chain joins TRBV4-1 to TRBJ1-2; 7 bases map to TRBD1. The length of the CDR3 is 15 residues. J was trimmed by 2 bases and V by 2 bases; bases with no gene match: 5. CDR1 MGHRA and CDR2 YSYEKL come from the germline V gene. The CDR3 coding sequence is TGCGCCAGCAGCCAACGGACAGGAGACAACTATGGCTACACCTTC. It is translated as CASSQRTGDNYGYTF.

The chain carries TRBV7-3 and TRBJ2-3; 11 bases map to TRBD2. CDR1 is SGHTA and CDR2 is FQGTGA in the germline V gene. The CDR3 contains 16 residues. The junction had 5 bases not matched to a gene; V was cut back by 3 bases and J by 3 bases. The CDR3 is CASSFLAGGRTDTQYF. CDR3 bases: TGTGCCAGCAGCTTCCTAGCGGGGGGCCGTACAGATACGCAGTATTTT. Based on the CDR3 plus reference TRBV7-3 and TRBJ2-3, the full variable domain is GAGVSQTPSNKVTEKGKYVELRCDPISGHTALYWYRQSLGQGPEFLIYFQGTGAADDSGLPNDRFFAVRPEGSVSTLKIQRTERGDSAVYLCASSFLAGGRTDTQYFGPGTRLTVL.

The chain recombines TRBV4-1 with TRBJ1-6; D not certain. The CDR3 has 17 amino acids. Trimming shortened V by 2 bases and J by 2 bases, and 13 bases separated the two germline ends. In germline, CDR1 is MGHRA, CDR2 YSYEKL. The CDR3 DNA follows: TGCGCCAGCAGCCAACAGGAGGTCGGCCCCTATAATTCACCCCTCCACTTT. Its protein is CASSQQEVGPYNSPLHF.

This clone has a single count. V is TRBV28 and J is TRBJ2-1; 8 bases are a match to TRBD1. The length of the CDR3 is 15 residues. V shed 5 bases, J shed 4 bases, and the junction held 7 bases outside the gene matches. The V gene's germline CDR1 is MDHEN and CDR2 SYDVKM. CDR3 bases: TGTGCCAGCAGTCCTGACAGGGGTTTATACAATGAGCAGTTCTTC. Translated, it gives CASSPDRGLYNEQFF.

The chain carries TRBV28 and TRBJ2-5, with 8 bases lining up with TRBD2. The CDR3 is 17 amino acids. With V trimmed by 5 bases and J by 6 bases, 17 bases remained unmatched. The germline V gene encodes CDR1 MDHEN and CDR2 SYDVKM. In DNA form, the CDR3 reads TGTGCCAGCAGTCCCGCCGGGGGTAGCGGGGTAGGGAAGACCCAGTACTTC. Translating gives CASSPAGGSGVGKTQYF. The whole variable domain, filled in from reference TRBV28 and TRBJ2-5, reads DVKVTQSSRYLVKRTGEKVFLECVQDMDHENMFWYRQDPGLGLRLIYFSYDVKMKEKGDIPEGYSVSREKKERFSLILESASTNQTSMYLCASSPAGGSGVGKTQYFGPGTRLLVL.

V gene TRBV5-6 combines with J gene TRBJ2-3, with 8 bases aligning to TRBD2. Germline CDR1 and CDR2: SGHDT and YYEEEE. V lost 0 bases to trimming and J lost 0 bases; unmatched junction nucleotides: 6. The CDR3 spans 17 residues. The DNA of the CDR3 is TGTGCCAGCAGCTTGGGGAGCGGGGGTGTTAGCACAGATACGCAGTATTTT. It encodes CASSLGSGGVSTDTQYF.

This clone was detected only once. The CDR3 region is CASSQDSGYEQYF. The DNA of the CDR3 is TGCGCCAGCAGCCAAGATTCGGGGTACGAGCAGTACTTC. The chain carries TRBV4-3 and TRBJ2-7; possible D gene TRBD2, 5 bases. V was trimmed by 0 bases and J by 4 bases, leaving 7 bases between them. This CDR3 spans 13 amino acids. Per the germline V gene, CDR1 is LGHNA and CDR2 is YSLEER.

This chain uses TRBV28 with TRBJ1-5, with D unresolved. V was shortened by 5 bases and J by 11 bases, with 13 bases between the two germline ends. The CDR3 loop spans 12 amino acids. Germline lookup yields CDR1 MDHEN and CDR2 SYDVKM. CDR3 amino acids: CASSTADGTQHF. The CDR3 bases are TGTGCCAGCAGTACCGCGGACGGGACCCAGCATTTT. Full variable domain (rest looked up from reference TRBV28 and TRBJ1-5): DVKVTQSSRYLVKRTGEKVFLECVQDMDHENMFWYRQDPGLGLRLIYFSYDVKMKEKGDIPEGYSVSREKKERFSLILESASTNQTSMYLCASSTADGTQHFGDGTRLSIL.

The chain carries TRBV9 and TRBJ2-7, with 7 bases matching TRBD1. CDR3 size: 15 residues. Looked up from germline, CDR1 is SGDLS and CDR2 is YYNGEE. Losses at the gene ends were 3 bases for V and 7 bases for J; bases not matched to a gene: 13. Here the CDR3 reads CASSARDSSLGEQYF. The CDR3 region has the DNA TGTGCCAGCAGCGCCCGGGACAGTTCCTTGGGTGAGCAGTACTTC. The variable domain in full, completed from reference TRBV9 and TRBJ2-7, reads DSGVTQTPKHLITATGQRVTLRCSPRSGDLSVYWYQQSLDQGLQFLIQYYNGEERAKGNILERFSAQQFPDLHSELNLSSLELGDSALYFCASSARDSSLGEQYFGPGTRLTVT.

The V gene is TRBV28, the J gene TRBJ1-2; the D gene is possibly TRBD1 (5 bases). Trimming shortened V by 7 bases and J by 4 bases, and 13 bases separated the two germline ends. The CDR3 runs 13 residues. From germline, CDR1 is MDHEN and CDR2 SYDVKM. The CDR3 protein is CASNPDTFYGYTF. The CDR3 bases are TGTGCCAGCAACCCGGACACCTTCTATGGCTACACCTTC.

The gene calls are TRBV4-3 and TRBJ2-7; perhaps D is TRBD1 or TRBD2 (6 bases each). Germline loops: CDR1 LGHNA, CDR2 YSLEER. The CDR3 runs 14 residues. V lost 1 base and J lost 3, with 10 bases in between. The CDR3 protein is CASSQGGGGYEQYF. DNA for the CDR3: TGCGCCAGCAGCCAAGGAGGGGGAGGCTACGAGCAGTACTTC.

V is TRBV6-1 and J is TRBJ1-1; TRBD1 matches at 10 bases. The CDR3 extends over 15 amino acids. V was clipped by 6 bases and J by 4 bases; unmatched bases: 8. Germline CDR1 and CDR2: MNHNS and SASEGT. The CDR3 loop reads CASRPLRDRGTEAFF. DNA of the CDR3: TGTGCCAGCAGACCCCTCCGGGACAGGGGCACTGAAGCTTTCTTT.

The J gene is TRBJ1-1, the V gene TRBV28; D is possibly TRBD1 (5 bases). The CDR3 consists of 16 residues. Trimming left V 4 bases short and J 1 base short, with 16 bases between. Germline CDR1 is MDHEN and CDR2 is SYDVKM. The CDR3 nucleotides read TGTGCCAGCAGTTCGCAGAGGGGAGAGGAGAACACTGAAGCTTTCTTT. Protein sequence: CASSSQRGEENTEAFF. Full variable domain (outside the CDR3, taken from reference TRBV28 and TRBJ1-1): DVKVTQSSRYLVKRTGEKVFLECVQDMDHENMFWYRQDPGLGLRLIYFSYDVKMKEKGDIPEGYSVSREKKERFSLILESASTNQTSMYLCASSSQRGEENTEAFFGQGTRLTVV.

Judged by abundance, this clone is large. V is TRBV4-3 and J is TRBJ1-1; 8 nucleotides match TRBD1. This CDR3 has 13 residues. The junction had 5 bases not matched to a gene; V was cut back by 3 bases and J by 8 bases. Germline V gene sequence: CDR1 LGHNA, CDR2 YSLEER. This chain's CDR3 is CASSQRTGREAFF. As DNA, the CDR3 is TGCGCCAGCAGCCAGAGGACAGGGAGGGAAGCTTTCTTT.

The rearrangement links TRBV27 to TRBJ2-3; D is unresolved. The CDR3 is made up of 15 amino acids. V was trimmed by 3 bases and J by 0 bases, leaving 10 bases between them. Germline loops: CDR1 MNHEY, CDR2 SMNVEV (reference sequence). CDR3 amino acids: CASSFGFSSTDTQYF. The CDR3 DNA follows: TGTGCCAGCAGTTTCGGGTTCTCTAGCACAGATACGCAGTATTTT.

The rearrangement joins TRBV11-3 to TRBJ1-1, with 11 bases matching TRBD1. With 2 bases clipped from V and 4 bases from J, the junction kept 3 bases outside the gene matches. CDR1 SGHNT and CDR2 YENEEA come from the germline V gene. The CDR3 extends over 15 amino acids. The CDR3 coding sequence is TGTGCCAGCAGCTTACATGGGACAGGGGGCACTGAAGCTTTCTTT. Encoded protein: CASSLHGTGGTEAFF.